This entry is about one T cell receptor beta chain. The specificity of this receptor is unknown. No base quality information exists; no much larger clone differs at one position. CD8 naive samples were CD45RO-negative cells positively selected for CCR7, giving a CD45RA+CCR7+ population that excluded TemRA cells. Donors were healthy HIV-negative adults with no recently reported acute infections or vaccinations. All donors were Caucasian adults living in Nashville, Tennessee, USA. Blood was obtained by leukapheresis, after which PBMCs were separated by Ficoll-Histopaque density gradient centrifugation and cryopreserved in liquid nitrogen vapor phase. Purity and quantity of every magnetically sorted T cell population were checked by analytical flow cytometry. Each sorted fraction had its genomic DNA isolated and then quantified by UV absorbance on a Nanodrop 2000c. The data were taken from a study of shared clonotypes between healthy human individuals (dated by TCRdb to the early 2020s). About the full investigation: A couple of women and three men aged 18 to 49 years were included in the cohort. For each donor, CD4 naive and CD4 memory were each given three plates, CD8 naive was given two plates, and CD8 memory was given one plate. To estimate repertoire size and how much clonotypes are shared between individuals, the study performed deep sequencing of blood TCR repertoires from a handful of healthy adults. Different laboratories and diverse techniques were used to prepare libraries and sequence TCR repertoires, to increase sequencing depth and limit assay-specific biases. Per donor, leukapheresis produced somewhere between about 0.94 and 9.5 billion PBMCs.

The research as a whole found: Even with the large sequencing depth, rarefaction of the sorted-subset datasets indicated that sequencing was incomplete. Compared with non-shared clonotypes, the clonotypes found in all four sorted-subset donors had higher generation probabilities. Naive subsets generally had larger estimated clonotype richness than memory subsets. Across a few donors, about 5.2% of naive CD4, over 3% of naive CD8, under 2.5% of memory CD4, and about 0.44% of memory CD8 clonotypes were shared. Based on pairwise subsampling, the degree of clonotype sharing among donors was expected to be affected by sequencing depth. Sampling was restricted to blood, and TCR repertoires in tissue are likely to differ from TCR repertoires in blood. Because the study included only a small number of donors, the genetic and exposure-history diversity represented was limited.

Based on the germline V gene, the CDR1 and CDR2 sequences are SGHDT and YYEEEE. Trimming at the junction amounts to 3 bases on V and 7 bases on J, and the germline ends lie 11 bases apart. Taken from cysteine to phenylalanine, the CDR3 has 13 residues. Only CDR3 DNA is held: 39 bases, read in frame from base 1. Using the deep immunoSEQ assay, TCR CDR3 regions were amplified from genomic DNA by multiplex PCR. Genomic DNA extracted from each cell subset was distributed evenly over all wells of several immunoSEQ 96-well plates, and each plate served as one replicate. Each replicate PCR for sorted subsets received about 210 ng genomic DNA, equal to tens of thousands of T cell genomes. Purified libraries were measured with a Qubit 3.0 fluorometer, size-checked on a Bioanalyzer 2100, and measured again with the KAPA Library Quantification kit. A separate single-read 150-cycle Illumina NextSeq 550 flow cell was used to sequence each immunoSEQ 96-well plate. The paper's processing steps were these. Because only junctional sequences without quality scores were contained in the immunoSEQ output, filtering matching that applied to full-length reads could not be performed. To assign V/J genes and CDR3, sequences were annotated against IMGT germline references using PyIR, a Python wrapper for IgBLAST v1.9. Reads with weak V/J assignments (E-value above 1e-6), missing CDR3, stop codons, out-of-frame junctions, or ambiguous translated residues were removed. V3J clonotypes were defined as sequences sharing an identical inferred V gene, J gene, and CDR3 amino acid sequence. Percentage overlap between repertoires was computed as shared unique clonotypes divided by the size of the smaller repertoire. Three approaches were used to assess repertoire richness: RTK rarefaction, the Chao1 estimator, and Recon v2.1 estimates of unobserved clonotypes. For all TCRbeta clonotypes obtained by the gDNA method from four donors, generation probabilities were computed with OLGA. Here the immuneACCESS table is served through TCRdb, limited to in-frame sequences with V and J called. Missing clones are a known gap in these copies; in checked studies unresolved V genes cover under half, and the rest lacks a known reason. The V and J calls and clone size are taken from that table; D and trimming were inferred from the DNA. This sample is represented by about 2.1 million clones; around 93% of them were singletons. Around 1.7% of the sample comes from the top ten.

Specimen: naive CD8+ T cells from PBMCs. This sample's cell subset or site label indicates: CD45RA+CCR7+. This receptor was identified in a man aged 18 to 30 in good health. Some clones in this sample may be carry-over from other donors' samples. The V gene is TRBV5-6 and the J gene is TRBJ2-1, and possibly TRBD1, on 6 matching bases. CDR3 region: CASSSLQGNEQFF. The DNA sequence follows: TGTGCCAGCAGCTCCTTACAGGGTAATGAGCAGTTCTTC.